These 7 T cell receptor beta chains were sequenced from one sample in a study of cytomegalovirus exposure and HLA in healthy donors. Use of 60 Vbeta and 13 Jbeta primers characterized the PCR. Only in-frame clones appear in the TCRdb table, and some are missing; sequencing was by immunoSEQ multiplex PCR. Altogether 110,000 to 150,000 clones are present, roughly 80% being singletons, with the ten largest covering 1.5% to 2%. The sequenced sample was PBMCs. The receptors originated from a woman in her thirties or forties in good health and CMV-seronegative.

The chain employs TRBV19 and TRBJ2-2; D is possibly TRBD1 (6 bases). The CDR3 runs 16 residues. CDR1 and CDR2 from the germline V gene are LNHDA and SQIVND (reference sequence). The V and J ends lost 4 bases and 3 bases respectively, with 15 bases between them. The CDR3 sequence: CASSTGQGSYTGELFF. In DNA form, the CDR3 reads TGTGCCAGTAGTACTGGGCAGGGGAGTTACACCGGGGAGCTGTTTTTT.

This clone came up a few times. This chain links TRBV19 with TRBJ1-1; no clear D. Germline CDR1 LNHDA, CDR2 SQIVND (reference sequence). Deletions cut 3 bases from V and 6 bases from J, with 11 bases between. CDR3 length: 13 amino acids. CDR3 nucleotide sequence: TGTGCCAGTAGTATGGCACTGGAGGCTGAAGCTTTCTTT. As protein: CASSMALEAEAFF.

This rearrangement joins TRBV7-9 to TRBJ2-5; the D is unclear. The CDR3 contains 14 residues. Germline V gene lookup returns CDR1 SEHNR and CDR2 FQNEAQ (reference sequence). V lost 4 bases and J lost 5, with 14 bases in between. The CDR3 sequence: CASSSPSGGETQYF. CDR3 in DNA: TGTGCCAGCAGCTCCCCTAGTGGTGGGGAGACCCAGTACTTC.

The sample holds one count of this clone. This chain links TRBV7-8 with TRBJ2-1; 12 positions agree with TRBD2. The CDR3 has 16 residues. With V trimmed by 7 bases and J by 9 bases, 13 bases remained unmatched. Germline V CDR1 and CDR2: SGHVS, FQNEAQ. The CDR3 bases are TGTGCCAGCACTCCACCCTCTAGCGGGAGGGTAGTTGAGCAGTTCTTC. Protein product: CASTPPSSGRVVEQFF.

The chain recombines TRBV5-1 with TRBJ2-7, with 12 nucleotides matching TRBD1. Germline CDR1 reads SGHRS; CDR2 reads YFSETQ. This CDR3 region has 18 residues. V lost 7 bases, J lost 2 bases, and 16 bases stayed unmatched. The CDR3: CASRNLDRDRGRTYEQYF. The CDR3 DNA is TGCGCCAGCCGAAACCTAGACCGGGACAGGGGGCGCACCTACGAGCAGTACTTC.

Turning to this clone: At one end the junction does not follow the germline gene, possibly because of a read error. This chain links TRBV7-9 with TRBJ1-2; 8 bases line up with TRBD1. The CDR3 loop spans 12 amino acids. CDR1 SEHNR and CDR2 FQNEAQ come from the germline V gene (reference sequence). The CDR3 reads CSSSTDRAGYTF. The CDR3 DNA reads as TGTTCCAGCAGCACGGACAGGGCTGGCTACACCTTC. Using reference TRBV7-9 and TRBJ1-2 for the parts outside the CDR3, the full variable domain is DTGVSQNPRHKITKRGQNVTFRCDPISEHNRLYWYRQTLGQGPEFLTYFQNEAQLEKSRLLSDRFSAERPKGSFSTLEIQRTEQGDSAMYLCSSSTDRAGYTFGSGTRLTVV.

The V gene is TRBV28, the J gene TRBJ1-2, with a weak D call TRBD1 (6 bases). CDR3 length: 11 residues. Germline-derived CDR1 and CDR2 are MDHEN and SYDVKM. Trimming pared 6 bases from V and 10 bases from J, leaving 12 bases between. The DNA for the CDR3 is TGTGCCAGCAGGGACAGAGTGGACTACACCTTC. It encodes CASRDRVDYTF.